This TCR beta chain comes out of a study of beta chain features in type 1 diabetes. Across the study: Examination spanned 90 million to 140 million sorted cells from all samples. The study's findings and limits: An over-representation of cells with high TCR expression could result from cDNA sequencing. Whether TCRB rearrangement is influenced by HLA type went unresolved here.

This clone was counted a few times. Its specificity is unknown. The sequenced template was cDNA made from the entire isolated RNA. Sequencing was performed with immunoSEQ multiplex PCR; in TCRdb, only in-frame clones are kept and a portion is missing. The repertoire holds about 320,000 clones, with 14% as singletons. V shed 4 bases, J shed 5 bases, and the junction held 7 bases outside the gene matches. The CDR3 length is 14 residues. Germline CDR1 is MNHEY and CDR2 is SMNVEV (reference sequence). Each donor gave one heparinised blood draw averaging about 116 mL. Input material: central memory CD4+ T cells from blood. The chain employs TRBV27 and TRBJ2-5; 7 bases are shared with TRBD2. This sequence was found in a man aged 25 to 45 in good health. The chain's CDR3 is CASSWAGVGETQYF. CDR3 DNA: TGTGCCAGCAGTTGGGCGGGAGTTGGGGAGACCCAGTACTTC.